Listed below are T cell receptor beta chains from one sample, sequenced in a study of cytomegalovirus exposure and HLA in healthy donors. The repertoire was sequenced with immunoSEQ multiplex PCR; TCRdb's copy has only in-frame clones and lacks some. Of more than 65,000 clones in the sample, 65% to 75% were seen once. Sequencing was done on a sample of PBMCs. These receptors were taken from a woman aged 55-70 years in good health and CMV-seropositive. Each CDR3 is given with its conserved first and last residue. D genes are given only for firm matches. Some rows mark clone size as missing; the rest say once, few, many or name a class of expanded clone.

>TRBV7-2|TRBD1|TRBJ2-1|NA
TGTGCCAGCAGCTCTTATAAGTGGACAGGGGACAATGAGCAGTTCTTC
CASSSYKWTGDNEQFF
>TRBV5-6|NA|TRBJ1-4|NA
TGTGCCAGCAGCTTGGACACGAGGGAAAAACTGTTTTTT
CASSLDTREKLFF
>TRBV7-9|TRBD2|TRBJ2-3|NA
TGTGCCAGCAGCTTTGCGGGGGTAGTGGATACGCAGTATTTT
CASSFAGVVDTQYF
>TRBV19|TRBD1|TRBJ1-1|NA
TGTGCCAGTAGCCTTACAGGGGGCCAGAGTTTGTTAGCTTTCTTT
CASSLTGGQSLLAFF
>TRBV25-1|NA|TRBJ1-1|few
TGTGCCAGCAGTGCAAAGATGGGGAGGGGTAACACTGAAGCTTTCTTT
CASSAKMGRGNTEAFF
>TRBV7-3|NA|TRBJ1-2|NA
TGTGCCAGCAGCCCGACAGGACGCTATGGCTACACCTTC
CASSPTGRYGYTF
>TRBV29-1|NA|TRBJ2-4|NA
TGCAGCGTTGTGCAGGAAGCCAAAAACATTCAGTACTTC
CSVVQEAKNIQYF
>TRBV30|TRBD1|TRBJ2-2|NA
TGTGCCTGGAGTAAAGGACAGGGGAGGACCGGGGAGCTGTTTTTT
CAWSKGQGRTGELFF
>TRBV5-4|TRBD1|TRBJ1-3|NA
TGTGCCAGCAGCTGGACAGGTCGGATCTCTGGAAACACCATATATTTT
CASSWTGRISGNTIYF
>TRBV4-2|NA|TRBJ2-1|NA
TGTGCCAGCAGCCAAGTAGGACTACTGATGAATGAGCAGTTCTTC
CASSQVGLLMNEQFF
>TRBV29-1|NA|TRBJ2-7|NA
TGCAGCGTTCGTCAGACCTACGAGCAGTACTTC
CSVRQTYEQYF